This TCR beta chain stems from a study of blood T cells in healthy people across ages. Study findings and constraints: It was the long-lived donors that had more naive CD4+ cells and higher diversity than aged donors.

The second PCR ran roughly 6 to 12 cycles with a sample-barcoded 5' primer and J-beta primers. A template-switch adaptor that had 12 random nucleotides put a tag on each cDNA molecule. TCRdb re-analysed the 5' RACE reads in MiXCR, keeping a single row per CDR3 protein. Of 1.5 million to 2 million distinct CDR3 sequences in the sample, roughly 27% are singletons; the top ten hold 7.7%. Germline CDR1 reads SEHNR; CDR2 reads FQNEAQ (reference sequence). Trimming at V came to 4 bases and at J to 3 bases, leaving 7 bases not matched to a gene. This CDR3 is built from 15 residues. About this clonotype itself: What it binds is unknown.

The gene calls are TRBV7-9 and TRBJ1-1, with 8 bases identical to TRBD1. Sequencing was carried out using blood. This sequence was found in a woman in her 30s in good health. The CDR3 loop reads CASSWTGRGHTEAFF. CDR3 DNA: TGTGCCAGCAGCTGGACAGGGAGGGGGCACACTGAAGCTTTCTTT.